This T cell receptor beta chain is drawn from a study of cytomegalovirus exposure and HLA in healthy donors. Across the study: Researchers found that roughly 81% of a few hundred genotyped donors fell within the Caucasian-associated ancestry cluster.

Concerning this clone: Its antigen remains unknown.

J lost 6 bases, V lost 0 bases, and 5 bases had no gene match. The CDR3 contains 15 residues. Germline V CDR1 and CDR2: PRHDT, FYEKMQ (reference sequence). Study-level points and caveats: A later analysis reported that several of the most significant clusters appeared to be linked to common viral pathogens, among them Epstein-Barr virus. Later, TCR association rates were found to vary by HLA locus, highest for DRB1 and lowest for HLA-C. Cytomegalovirus-associated TCR beta chains were listed, numbering over 150.

With 60 Vbeta and 13 Jbeta primers, the PCR was carried out. Assay used: immunoSEQ multiplex PCR; TCRdb lists only in-frame clones, some missing. The sample records approximately 150,000 clones, 75% to 85% being singletons. This receptor was identified in a man under 40 in good health and CMV-seronegative. This sequence joins TRBV13 and TRBJ2-7; 10 positions match TRBD1. Material: PBMCs. CDR3 residues: CASSLGGQGEVEQYF. CDR3 in DNA: TGTGCCAGCAGCTTAGGCGGACAGGGGGAGGTCGAGCAGTACTTC. The whole variable domain, remainder taken from reference TRBV13 and TRBJ2-7, is AAGVIQSPRHLIKEKRETATLKCYPIPRHDTVYWYQQGPGQDPQFLISFYEKMQSDKGSIPDRFSAQQFSDYHSELNMSSLELGDSALYFCASSLGGQGEVEQYFGPGTRLTVT.